The clone carrying this T cell receptor delta chain was found a few times. The protein TCRdb lists belongs to a much larger clone and differs from this DNA's translation at residue 4, which points to a read error; the protein shown is made from the DNA. V was clipped by 5 bases and J by 0 bases; unmatched bases: 7. Looked up from germline, CDR1 is GEAIGNYY and CDR2 is EKD. The CDR3 contains 15 residues. This sample is part of a study of gamma-delta T cells after stem cell transplantation. TCRdb redid clone calling on the RT-PCR reads using CATT. In the table there are thousands of delta-chain clones, about 23% of which are singletons.

The chain joins TRDV2 to TRDJ1, with 8 bases aligning to TRDD3. The TCR was taken from a human donor. It is not recorded whose cells these are; they may come from a transplant donor. The material sequenced was gamma-delta T cells. The CDR3 region is CACGPLGAYTDKLIF. CDR3 bases: TGTGCCTGTGGCCCACTGGGGGCCTACACCGATAAACTCATCTTT.